Presented here are 5 T cell receptor beta chains from one specimen sequenced in a study of cytomegalovirus exposure and HLA in healthy donors. Primers for the PCR totalled 60 Vbeta and 13 Jbeta. The data were produced by immunoSEQ multiplex PCR, yet TCRdb's version contains in-frame clones alone and is incomplete. This sample has about 180,000 clones, with around 80% found just once. The sample comprised PBMCs. These receptors were collected from a woman in her twenties or thirties in good health and CMV-seronegative.

This chain links TRBV11-2 with TRBJ2-3; TRBD2 aligns across 8 bases. Looked up from germline, CDR1 is SGHAT and CDR2 is FQNNGV. The V and J ends lost 1 base and 4 bases, in that order; junction bases with no gene match: 7. This CDR3 contains 16 residues. The CDR3 sequence is CASSLGPGLVPDTQYF. The DNA of the CDR3 is TGTGCCAGCAGCTTAGGACCGGGACTAGTCCCAGATACGCAGTATTTT.

This rearrangement joins TRBV30 to TRBJ1-2; D is uncertain. With 3 bases removed from V and 4 bases from J, the gap between germline ends came to 21 bases. The CDR3 contains 16 residues. CDR1 GTSNPN and CDR2 SVGIG come from the germline V gene (reference sequence). Here the CDR3 reads CAWRGARGFRFYGYTF. In DNA form, the CDR3 reads TGTGCCTGGAGAGGCGCCCGCGGTTTCCGATTCTATGGCTACACCTTC.

The chain uses TRBV5-5 and TRBJ2-7; D possibly corresponds to TRBD2 (5 bases). The CDR3 is made up of 14 amino acids. V was trimmed by 4 bases and J by 2 bases, leaving 13 bases between them. Looked up from germline, CDR1 is SGHKS and CDR2 is YYEKEE (reference sequence). The CDR3 DNA is TGTGCCAGCAGCGCCGACGGACTCCCCTACGAGCAGTACTTC. This sequence encodes CASSADGLPYEQYF.

The chain carries TRBV11-2 and TRBJ2-7; 14 positions match TRBD2. The V and J ends lost 1 base and 5 bases, in that order; junction bases with no gene match: 10. CDR1 SGHAT and CDR2 FQNNGV come from the germline V gene. The CDR3 is 18 amino acids. The CDR3 sequence is CASSLGLAGGLFPDEQYF. Here the CDR3 DNA reads TGTGCCAGCAGCTTAGGACTAGCGGGGGGGCTGTTCCCCGACGAGCAGTACTTC.

This CDR3 reads CASSPLAGGLNYEQYF. Written as DNA, the CDR3 is TGTGCCAGCAGCCCTCTAGCGGGGGGATTAAACTACGAGCAGTACTTC. The chain uses TRBV27 and TRBJ2-7; TRBD2 agrees at 11 bases. The CDR3 is 16 amino acids. V gave up 6 bases and J gave up 3 bases; unmatched junction bases: 10. Germline CDR1 MNHEY, CDR2 SMNVEV (reference sequence).